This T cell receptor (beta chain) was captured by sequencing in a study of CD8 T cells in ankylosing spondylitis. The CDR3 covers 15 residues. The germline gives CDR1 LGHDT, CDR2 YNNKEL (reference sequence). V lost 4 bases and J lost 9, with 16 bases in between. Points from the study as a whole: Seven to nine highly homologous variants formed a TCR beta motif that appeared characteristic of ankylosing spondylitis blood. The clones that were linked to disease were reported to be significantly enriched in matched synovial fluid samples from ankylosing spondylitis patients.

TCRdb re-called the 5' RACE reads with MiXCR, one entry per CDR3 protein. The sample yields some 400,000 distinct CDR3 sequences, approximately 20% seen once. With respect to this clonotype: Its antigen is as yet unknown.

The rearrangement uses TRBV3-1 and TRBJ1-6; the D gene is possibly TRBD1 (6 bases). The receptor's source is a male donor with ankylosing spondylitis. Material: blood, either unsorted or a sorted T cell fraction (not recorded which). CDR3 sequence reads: CASSLQQGWSSPLHF. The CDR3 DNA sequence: TGTGCCAGCAGCCTCCAACAGGGCTGGAGTTCACCCCTCCACTTT.